This paragraph reports one T cell receptor beta chain. Which antigen it targets is not known. No qualities accompany the bases; no much larger clone lies one base away. Library generation was performed with the immunoSEQ multiplex PCR assay. A mixture of 60 forward primers for TCR Vbeta segments and 13 reverse primers for TCR Jbeta segments was used in the multiplex PCR. The CDR3 region of rearranged TCR beta genes was amplified from genomic DNA by a multiplex PCR assay. On the Illumina HiSeq System, the amplified TCR beta libraries were sequenced as 87-base-pair reads. The paper's processing steps were these. Across the 700 or so repertoires, a later analysis counted roughly 84 million unique TCR beta chains, roughly 11 million of which were shared by at least two donors. To remove PCR and sequencing errors, raw reads were error-corrected and collapsed into unique sequences using a nearest-neighbor algorithm that merged closely related sequences. CDR3 sequences were aligned to IMGT reference sequences to assign V, D and J gene segments. For a sequence to be retained, a match of at least six nucleotides was required to both a V gene segment and a J gene segment. A rearrangement counted as productive if the CDR3 had no stop codons and remained in frame with V and J, and every other rearrangement counted as non-productive. Following IMGT convention, CDR3 was defined as the stretch from the second conserved V-encoded cysteine up to the conserved J-encoded phenylalanine. Sequences without an unambiguous match to a single V gene segment were excluded from the earlier analysis of a few hundred of the donors. An earlier analysis of several hundred of the donors classified V segments as functional when productive rearrangements were above 56.7% and as segregating when the standard deviation between donors was above 5%. A statistical classification framework was developed to diagnose cytomegalovirus status using the catalog of TCR beta chain sequences. A later analysis assigned V and J genes by comparing TCR nucleotide sequences with IMGT/GENE-DB human TR gene sequences. In a later analysis, CDR3 sequences and most-parsimonious VDJ recombination scenarios were assigned using the TCRdist pipeline. In a later analysis, every TCR beta chain was defined by the combination of its CDR3 amino acid sequence and its V-gene family, and reads without a unique V-gene family were dropped. To address suspected cross-contamination and a sequencing artifact, a later analysis removed under 600 highly shared, low-generation-probability nucleotide sequences. In a later analysis, a clonal expansion index was calculated for each public chain from normalized within-repertoire ranks of inferred template counts. Generation probabilities in a later analysis came from a VDJ recombination model fitted to out-of-frame rearrangements, and those results were checked against IGoR. A later analysis scored TCR-TCR, TCR-HLA and TCR-CMV co-occurrence with hypergeometric tests, applying a repertoire-size bias correction to TCR pairs. To estimate false discovery rates, a later analysis permuted the HLA or CMV assignments 20 times. A later analysis grouped co-occurring TCRs with DBSCAN, adding TCRdist sequence similarity when clustering within HLA-allele-positive subsets. Repertoires with fewer than 30,000 or more than 120,000 public chains, plus five repertoires with anomalous nucleotide sharing, were excluded from co-occurrence clustering. Drawn from immuneACCESS, this table holds only the in-frame rearrangements with V and J called that TCRdb kept. Clones are partly lost; checked studies trace under half to an unresolved V gene and leave the rest unexplained. V, J and clone size are taken as reported in that table, and D and trimming were inferred from the DNA itself. The sample data list a few hundred thousand clones, and more than 55% of these were observed just once. Jointly, the top ten make up roughly 2.4% of the sample.

The data belong to a study of cytomegalovirus exposure and HLA in healthy donors (TCRdb year 2017). Background on the whole study: An earlier analysis of some 550 of the donors reported about 250 Gb of sequence data and 100 million to 140 million unique TCR beta sequences from 150 million to 200 million T cells. Approximately 300 gigabases of sequencing data and approximately 91 million unique TCR sequences made up an early release that covered several hundred HLA-typed donors. The genetic ancestry cluster associated with self-reported Caucasian donors included roughly 84% of the roughly 400 genotyped donors. The study aimed to test whether cataloging public T cell receptors could reveal signatures of past pathogen exposure. The T cell repertoires of 700 or so subjects were profiled by immunosequencing and related to cytomegalovirus serostatus. A separate validation cohort of 100 to 150 different subjects was used in addition to the 666-subject first cohort. To predict cytomegalovirus infection status, the study brought together high-throughput TCR immunosequencing, statistical association of individual TCRs with disease status, and machine learning. In a later analysis, previously published TCR beta repertoires from 600 to 850 donors were re-analyzed and high-resolution HLA genotyping was added so that TCR occurrence patterns could be studied. In the later analysis, no new phenotypic data were used to find candidate immune exposures; instead, reliance was placed on TCR beta sequences and their occurrence across donors. To decide whether each TCR beta V gene segment behaved as functional or pseudogenic, an earlier analysis of fewer than 750 of the donors relied on high-throughput TCR beta sequencing. Donor age, sex, ethnicity and CMV serostatus were compiled together with the repertoire data. In a later genetic analysis, genome-wide SNP genotypes for about three fifths of the roughly 670 donors were used, and that subset was treated as a discovery cohort. Every discovery cohort repertoire had been produced on one sequencing platform. Class I and class II HLA loci were covered by the typing at four-digit resolution. Typing coverage varied by locus: roughly 620-640 donors for A, B, C, DRB1 and DQB1; approximately 520 for DQA1; nearly 610 for DPA1; more than 450 for DPB1. About 5 DR-DQ haplotypes were handled as single units for association and clustering, since linkage in the cohort was strong. On average, around 240,000 unique TCR beta nucleotide sequences were sequenced per donor among roughly 430 genotyped donors of the cohort, with 15% to 20% of those sequences being non-productive. Results the study describes overall, beyond this receptor: A later analysis found that most CMV-associated TCR beta chains appeared HLA-restricted, with HLA associations seemingly driven largely by CMV exposure. In a later genetic analysis, fewer N-insertions in productive TCRs were reported among donors in an Asian-associated ancestry cluster than the roughly 710-donor mean. CMV serostatus was the only immune exposure information available for the cohort. The study gave a list of some 150 TCR beta chains associated with cytomegalovirus. Strong co-occurrence of HLA alleles, especially DR and DQ, made assigning TCR associations to individual alleles difficult. In a later genetic analysis, a missense DCLRE1C variant was associated with V-gene and J-gene trimming of TCR beta chains, and the association was replicated in an independent cohort. A later analysis found that HLA-associated TCR beta chains were more clonally expanded and had lower generation probabilities than equally common non-associated chains. In a later analysis, more than 15,000 TCR beta sequences were associated with specific HLA alleles at a false discovery rate of 0.05. Three of the identified cytomegalovirus-associated TCR beta chains were confirmed in vitro to be specific for cytomegalovirus antigens. Only TCR beta chains were sequenced in this cohort, and the absence of alpha or paired-chain data limited detectable features. A group of highly shared sequence variants was considered likely to be a technical artifact of the sequencing pipeline. Sequencing depth was assumed to be roughly uniform across donors in the presence/absence analyses, though that assumption may not hold. A further reported finding was that TCR beta sequences accurately predicted the HLA-A and HLA-B alleles for most subjects in the first cohort. While some public TCRs were present in many individuals, most TCR sequences turned up only very rarely across donors. HLA typing was unavailable for some donors at each locus, so association tests used only the typed subset. Because counts were too low, about 18 rarely observed V segments, including chromosome 9 orphons, were excluded from the earlier analysis of around 640 of the donors. Cytomegalovirus status was reported to be diagnosed by the classifier with high specificity and sensitivity in both the original and validation cohorts. Linkage disequilibrium might explain the correlated functional status among segregating V segments, but an unknown experimental factor could not be excluded. Some IMGT-functional V segments, including TRBV6-2 and TRBV6-3, could not be told apart with the 87-base-pair reads, so those segments were excluded. According to a later analysis, TCR association rates differed among HLA loci, with DRB1 alleles showing the most associated TCRs and HLA-C alleles showing the fewest. According to the authors, the approach could potentially be generalized to other disease states and immunological phenotypes. A later analysis reported that several top co-occurrence clusters appeared linked to parvovirus B19, influenza, CMV and Epstein-Barr virus. An earlier analysis of 450 to 750 of the donors showed that most TCR beta V segments appeared in productive rearrangements either about 87% or about 30% of the time, which broadly matched IMGT annotations.

The cohort consisted of 650 to 700 healthy bone marrow donors. At the time of sampling, all cohort members were nominally healthy, though unrecorded immune exposures were likely present. The donor tested CMV seronegative, placing the donor among the 350 or so seronegative members of the cohort. A peripheral blood sample was collected from each donor, and TCR beta sequencing was performed on peripheral blood mononuclear cells. Genomic DNA was extracted from the blood cell samples with the Qiagen DNeasy Blood Extraction Kit. There are 13 amino acids in the CDR3, from cysteine to phenylalanine inclusive. Solely the CDR3 DNA is kept, with 39 bases framed from the first base. V is pared back by 10 bases and J by 0 bases, with 13 bases lying between the germline termini. CDR1 and CDR2, looked up from the germline V gene (reference sequence), are LNHDA and SQIVND.

This receptor was identified in a female donor in good health and CMV-seronegative. Source material: PBMCs. Here the chain combines TRBV19 and TRBJ2-7; the D gene is perhaps TRBD1, on 6 matching bases. The CDR3 loop reads CATEQGNSYEQYF. DNA sequence: TGTGCCACCGAACAGGGTAACTCCTACGAGCAGTACTTC. Extended through the reference TRBV19 and TRBJ2-7 proteins, this CDR3 yields the full variable domain: DGGITQSPKYLFRKEGQNVTLSCEQNLNHDAMYWYRQDPGQGLRLIYYSQIVNDFQKGDIAEGYSVSREKKESFPLTVTSAQKNPTAFYLCATEQGNSYEQYFGPGTRLTVT.